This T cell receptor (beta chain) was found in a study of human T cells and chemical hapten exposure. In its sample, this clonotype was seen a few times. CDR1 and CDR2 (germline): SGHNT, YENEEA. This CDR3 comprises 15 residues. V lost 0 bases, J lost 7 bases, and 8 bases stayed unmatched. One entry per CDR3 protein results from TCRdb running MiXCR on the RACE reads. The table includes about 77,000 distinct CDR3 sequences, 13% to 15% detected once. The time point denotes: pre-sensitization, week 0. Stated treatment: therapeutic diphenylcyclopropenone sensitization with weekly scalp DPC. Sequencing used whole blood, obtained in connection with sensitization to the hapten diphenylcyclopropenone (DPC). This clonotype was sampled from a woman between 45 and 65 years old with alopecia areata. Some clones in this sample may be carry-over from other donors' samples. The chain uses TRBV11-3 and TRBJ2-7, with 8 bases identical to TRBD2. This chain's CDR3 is CASSLDSGREVEQYF. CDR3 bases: TGTGCCAGCAGCTTAGACAGCGGGAGAGAGGTAGAGCAGTACTTC.